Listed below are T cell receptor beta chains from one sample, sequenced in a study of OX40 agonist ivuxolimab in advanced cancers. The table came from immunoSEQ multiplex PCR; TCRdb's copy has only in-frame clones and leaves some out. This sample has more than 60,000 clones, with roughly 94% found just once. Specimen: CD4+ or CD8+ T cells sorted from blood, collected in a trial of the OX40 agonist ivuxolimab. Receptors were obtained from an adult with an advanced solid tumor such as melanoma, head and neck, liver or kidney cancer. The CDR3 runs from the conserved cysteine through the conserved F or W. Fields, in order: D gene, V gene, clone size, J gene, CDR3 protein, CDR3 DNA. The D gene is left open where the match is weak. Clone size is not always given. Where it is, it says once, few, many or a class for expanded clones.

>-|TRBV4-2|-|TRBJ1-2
CASSLGGMDGYTF
TGTGCCAGCAGCCTCGGGGGGATGGATGGCTACACCTTC
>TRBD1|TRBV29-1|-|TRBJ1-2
CSVDTGANYGYTF
TGCAGCGTTGATACAGGGGCTAACTATGGCTACACCTTC
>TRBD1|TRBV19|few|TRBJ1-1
CASTAGQGWSEAFF
TGTGCCAGTACTGCGGGACAGGGGTGGTCTGAAGCTTTCTTT
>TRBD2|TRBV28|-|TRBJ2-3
CASSLAGTQYF
TGTGCCAGCAGCCTAGCGGGTACGCAGTATTTT
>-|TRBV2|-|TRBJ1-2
CASSDYQGSYGYTF
TGTGCCAGCAGTGATTACCAGGGGAGCTATGGCTACACCTTC
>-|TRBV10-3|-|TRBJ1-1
CAISESGGNTEAFF
TGTGCCATCAGTGAGTCGGGAGGGAACACTGAAGCTTTCTTT
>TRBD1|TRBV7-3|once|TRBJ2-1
CASSRGGTGPDEQFF
TGTGCCAGCAGCCGAGGCGGGACAGGGCCTGATGAGCAGTTCTTC
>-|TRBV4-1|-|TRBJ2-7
CASSRLETYEQYF
TGCGCCAGCAGCCGCCTTGAAACCTACGAGCAGTACTTC
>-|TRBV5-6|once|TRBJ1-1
CASSLVSANTEAFF
TGTGCCAGCAGCTTGGTGTCAGCGAACACTGAAGCTTTCTTT
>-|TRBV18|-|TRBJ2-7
CASSPSSYEQYF
TGTGCCAGCTCACCAAGCTCCTACGAGCAGTACTTC
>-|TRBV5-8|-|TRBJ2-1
CASSLRRSSSYNEQFF
TGTGCCAGCAGCTTGAGACGGTCTAGCTCCTACAATGAGCAGTTCTTC
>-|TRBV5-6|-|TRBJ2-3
CASSLRSSEQYF
TGTGCCAGCAGCTTGCGGTCATCAGAGCAGTATTTT
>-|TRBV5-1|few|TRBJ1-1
CASSLGAEAFF
TGCGCCAGCAGCTTGGGGGCTGAAGCTTTCTTT
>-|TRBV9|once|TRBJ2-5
CASSVDLGGPEETQYF
TGTGCCAGCAGCGTAGACCTCGGGGGGCCGGAAGAGACCCAGTACTTC
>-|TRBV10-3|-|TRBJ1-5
CAISELDSNQPQHF
TGTGCCATCAGTGAGTTGGATAGCAATCAGCCCCAGCATTTT
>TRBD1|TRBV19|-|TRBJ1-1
CASRPVDRGLTNTEAFF
TGTGCCAGTCGACCTGTAGACAGGGGGCTCACGAACACTGAAGCTTTCTTT
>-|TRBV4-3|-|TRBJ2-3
CTSSLGLSSADTQYF
TGCACCAGCAGCCTTGGATTATCGAGCGCAGATACGCAGTATTTT
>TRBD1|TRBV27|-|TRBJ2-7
CASSPTGAIYEQYF
TGTGCCAGCAGCCCGACAGGGGCGATCTACGAGCAGTACTTC
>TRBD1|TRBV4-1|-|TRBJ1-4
CASSPTGGRPNEKLFF
TGCGCCAGCAGCCCAACAGGGGGTAGGCCTAATGAAAAACTGTTTTTT
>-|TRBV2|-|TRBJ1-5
CASSAGGVGQPQHF
TGTGCCAGCAGTGCTGGGGGAGTCGGTCAGCCCCAGCATTTT
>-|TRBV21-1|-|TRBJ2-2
CASILPRDRENTGELFF
TGTGCCAGCATCTTACCAAGGGACAGGGAGAACACCGGGGAGCTGTTTTTT
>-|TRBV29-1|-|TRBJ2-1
CSVGAGTNEQFF
TGCAGCGTTGGGGCAGGGACCAATGAGCAGTTCTTC
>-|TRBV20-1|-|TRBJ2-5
CSAGEETQYF
TGCAGTGCCGGGGAAGAGACCCAGTACTTC
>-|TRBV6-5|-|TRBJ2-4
CASSYSARTGNIQYF
TGTGCCAGCAGTTACTCCGCCCGCACGGGGAACATTCAGTACTTC
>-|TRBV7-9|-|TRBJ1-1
CASSPGPLQFIEAFF
TGTGCCAGCAGCCCCGGACCCTTACAATTTATTGAAGCTTTCTTT
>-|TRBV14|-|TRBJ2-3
CASSQVRGTDTQYF
TGTGCCAGCAGCCAAGTCCGGGGCACAGATACGCAGTATTTT
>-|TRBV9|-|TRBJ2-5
CASSVGGAQQETQYF
TGTGCCAGCAGCGTAGGGGGGGCACAACAAGAGACCCAGTACTTC
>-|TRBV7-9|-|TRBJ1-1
CASSLVFVDRKSTEAFF
TGTGCCAGCAGCTTAGTCTTTGTTGACAGGAAATCCACTGAAGCTTTCTTT
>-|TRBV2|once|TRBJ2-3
CASSPGGRSSADTQYF
TGTGCCAGCAGCCCCGGGGGGCGCTCGAGCGCAGATACGCAGTATTTT
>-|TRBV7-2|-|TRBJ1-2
CASSFSPSGPTGYTF
TGTGCCAGCAGCTTTTCCCCATCCGGCCCTACCGGCTACACCTTC
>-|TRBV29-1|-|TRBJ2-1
CSVDRDNEQFF
TGCAGCGTTGATAGAGACAATGAGCAGTTCTTC
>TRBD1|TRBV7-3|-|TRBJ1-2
CASSSDNLEGGAYGYTF
TGTGCCAGCAGCTCCGATAATTTAGAAGGGGGCGCCTATGGCTACACCTTC
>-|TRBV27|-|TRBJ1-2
CASSFSGENGYTF
TGTGCCAGCAGTTTTTCAGGGGAGAATGGCTACACCTTC
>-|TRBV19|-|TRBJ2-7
CASSIGTYEQYF
TGTGCCAGTAGTATAGGAACCTACGAGCAGTACTTC
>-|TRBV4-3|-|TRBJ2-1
CASSRGKGSSYNEQFF
TGCGCCAGCAGCCGGGGGAAGGGTAGCTCCTACAATGAGCAGTTCTTC
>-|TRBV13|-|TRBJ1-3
CASSLGVVSSGNTIYF
TGTGCCAGCAGCTTAGGGGTGGTTAGCTCTGGAAACACCATATATTTT
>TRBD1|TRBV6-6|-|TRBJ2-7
CASRPGTGVYEQYF
TGTGCCAGCAGGCCCGGGACAGGGGTTTACGAGCAGTACTTC
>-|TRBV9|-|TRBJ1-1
CASSVDGENTEAFF
TGTGCCAGCAGCGTAGACGGGGAGAACACTGAAGCTTTCTTT
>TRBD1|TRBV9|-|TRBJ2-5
CASSVSDRIVQETQYF
TGTGCCAGCAGCGTATCGGACAGGATTGTTCAAGAGACCCAGTACTTC
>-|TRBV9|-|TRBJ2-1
CASSVVGETYNEQFF
TGTGCCAGCAGCGTAGTTGGAGAAACATACAATGAGCAGTTCTTC
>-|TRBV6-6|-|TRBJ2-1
CASSHRDGYNEQFF
TGTGCCAGCAGCCATCGGGACGGATACAATGAGCAGTTCTTC
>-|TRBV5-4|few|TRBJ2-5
CASSWRDTKETQYF
TGTGCCAGCAGCTGGAGGGACACAAAAGAGACCCAGTACTTC